This T cell receptor (beta chain) stems from a study of shared clonotypes between healthy human individuals. The overall study: Three men and two women, aged 18 to 49, were donors.

CDR1 and CDR2 from the germline V gene are ENHRY and SYGVKD. The CDR3 spans 17 residues. Splitting the CD4+ cells yielded a CD45RA+ naive subset and a CD45RA-negative memory subset. Profiling relied on immunoSEQ multiplex PCR, and the TCRdb table lists in-frame clones only, not all of them. This table holds millions of clones, 85% to 95% found once. The gene calls are TRBV10-3 and TRBJ2-5; D gene uncertain. The J call may be wrong; the DNA end is better matched by TRBJ2-7. This TCR was recovered from a man younger than 30 in good health. Some clones in this sample may be carry-over from other donors' samples. Sequencing was performed on naive CD4+ T cells from PBMCs. Subset: CD45RA+ positively selected. The CDR3 reads CAIRKHQEGVSSYEQYF. The CDR3, as DNA: TGTGCCATCAGGAAACACCAAGAAGGCGTAAGCTCCTACGAGCAGTACTTC.